The rows below give T cell receptor beta chains drawn from one sample of a study of cytomegalovirus exposure and HLA in healthy donors. Generated by immunoSEQ multiplex PCR, the TCRdb table keeps only in-frame clones and is missing some. This repertoire comprises 190,000 or so clones; its ten largest clones make up around 0.74%. Sequences were obtained from PBMCs. These receptors originate from a boy aged 5-17 years in good health and CMV-seronegative. CDR3s include the opening cysteine and the closing phenylalanine or tryptophan. Fields, in order: J gene, CDR3 length, V gene, D gene, CDR3 DNA, CDR3 protein. D genes are given only for firm matches.

TRBJ2-3	16	TRBV30	TRBD2	TGTGCCGCATCGGGCGGGGGGGCCTCCGGCACAGATACGCAGTATTTT	CAASGGGASGTDTQYF
TRBJ2-7	13	TRBV7-3	.	TGTGCCAGCAGCTTAGACGGACAGTACGAGCAGTACTTC	CASSLDGQYEQYF
TRBJ2-2	10	TRBV2	.	TGTGCCGCAGGCACCGGGGAGCTGTTTTTT	CAAGTGELFF
TRBJ2-7	13	TRBV5-1	.	TGCGCCAGCAGCTTCACGGGGGGCGACGAGCAGTACTTC	CASSFTGGDEQYF
TRBJ1-2	14	TRBV11-1	.	TGTGCCAGCAGCTTAGAGCGGGTCGGCTATGGCTACACCTTC	CASSLERVGYGYTF
TRBJ1-2	16	TRBV7-9	TRBD1	TGTGCCAGCAGCTTAGTAGTGGGGCCAGGGGGCGACGGCTACACCTTC	CASSLVVGPGGDGYTF
TRBJ1-4	14	TRBV4-1	.	TGCGCCAGCAGCCAAGTAGCGGTCACGGAAAAACTGTTTTTT	CASSQVAVTEKLFF
TRBJ1-1	10	TRBV7-9	.	TGTGCCAGCAGCTCTACTGAAGCTTTCTTT	CASSSTEAFF
TRBJ2-3	15	TRBV4-1	.	TGCGCCAGCAGCCGTCGGGATTTAAGGACAGATACGCAGTATTTT	CASSRRDLRTDTQYF
TRBJ2-7	15	TRBV11-2	TRBD2	TGTGCCAGCACCGGGAGGGGCCTCGGCACCTACGAGCAGTACTTC	CASTGRGLGTYEQYF
TRBJ2-2	14	TRBV11-2	.	TGTGCCAGCAGCCCCGTCAGGGGAAACGGGGAGCTGTTTTTT	CASSPVRGNGELFF
TRBJ1-5	14	TRBV11-2	.	TGTGCCAGCAGCTTACAGGGGAACAATCAGCCCCAGCATTTT	CASSLQGNNQPQHF
TRBJ1-5	15	TRBV19	TRBD1	TGTGCCAGTAGGGTAGGGACAGGGGGCAATCAGCCCCAGCATTTT	CASRVGTGGNQPQHF
TRBJ1-2	18	TRBV5-8	.	TGTGCCAGCAGCCCGCCAGGTGGGGCAGCTGACATCAACTATGGCTACACCTTC	CASSPPGGAADINYGYTF
TRBJ2-5	14	TRBV30	TRBD2	TGTGCCTGGAGTAGGACTAGCGGCCAAGAGACCCAGTACTTC	CAWSRTSGQETQYF
TRBJ2-1	15	TRBV15	TRBD2	TGTGCCACCAGCAGGGGGGGGACTACCTACAATGAGCAGTTCTTC	CATSRGGTTYNEQFF
TRBJ2-7	15	TRBV9	TRBD1	TGTGCCAGCAGCCCCGGGACAGACATAGCCTACGAGCAGTACTTC	CASSPGTDIAYEQYF
TRBJ2-1	15	TRBV7-9	TRBD2	TGTGCCAGCAGGTTACTATCGGGGGGGCCGAATGAGCAGTTCTTC	CASRLLSGGPNEQFF
TRBJ2-3	15	TRBV11-3	TRBD2	TGTGCCAGCAGCTTAGCGGGGGGACCCACAGATACGCAGTATTTT	CASSLAGGPTDTQYF
TRBJ1-4	16	TRBV13	TRBD1	TGTGCCAGCAGCGGATCAGGGGGCGGCACTAATGAAAAACTGTTTTTT	CASSGSGGGTNEKLFF
TRBJ2-5	18	TRBV7-9	TRBD2	TGTGCCAGCAGCTTCGCTAGCGGGGGGCCCAGAAGAAAAGAGACCCAGTACTTC	CASSFASGGPRRKETQYF
TRBJ2-4	15	TRBV28	TRBD1	TGTGCCAGCTCCTCAGGGGGCGAAGGTAAAAACATTCAGTACTTC	CASSSGGEGKNIQYF
TRBJ2-2	13	TRBV30	.	TGTGCCTGGAGCCACGGGGACATTGGGGAGCTGTTTTTT	CAWSHGDIGELFF
TRBJ1-1	13	TRBV7-3	TRBD1	TGTGCCAGCAGCCCGGGACAGGGGGGGAGAGCTTTCTTT	CASSPGQGGRAFF
TRBJ1-5	15	TRBV28	.	TGTGCCAGCAGTACGATCTCCGGGGGCAATCAGCCCCAGCATTTT	CASSTISGGNQPQHF
TRBJ2-3	17	TRBV7-2	TRBD2	TGTGCCAGCAGCTTATTCCTTAGCGGGGGGGAAGAAGATACGCAGTATTTT	CASSLFLSGGEEDTQYF
TRBJ1-3	14	TRBV6-4	.	TGTGCCAGCAGCAGAGGGAGCTCTGGAAACACCATATATTTT	CASSRGSSGNTIYF
TRBJ1-1	16	TRBV6-6	.	TGTGCCAGCAGTTACTCGACGGGGTTTGGGAACACTGAAGCTTTCTTT	CASSYSTGFGNTEAFF
TRBJ2-7	14	TRBV19	TRBD1	TGTGCCGTCTCCACCGGGACAGAATACTCCGAGCAGTACTTC	CAVSTGTEYSEQYF
TRBJ1-5	15	TRBV10-3	.	TGTGCCATCAGTGAGTCGGGGGGAAGCAATCAGCCCCAGCATTTT	CAISESGGSNQPQHF
TRBJ1-1	14	TRBV7-9	.	TGTGCCAGCAGCAGTACCAGGGGGAACACTGAAGCTTTCTTT	CASSSTRGNTEAFF
TRBJ1-2	16	TRBV4-3	TRBD1	TGCGCCAGCAGCCAAGGGGGACAGGGGGATGGCTATGGCTACACCTTC	CASSQGGQGDGYGYTF
TRBJ1-2	15	TRBV5-8	TRBD1	TGTGCCAGCAGCCTACAGAGGGGGCGAGGGAATGGCTACACCTTC	CASSLQRGRGNGYTF
TRBJ2-2	15	TRBV4-1	.	TGCGCCAGCAGCCAAGAAGGACTACTCACCGGGGAGCTGTTTTTT	CASSQEGLLTGELFF
TRBJ2-7	14	TRBV4-1	.	TGCGCCAGCAGCCAGGCCTTCACTGAGGGCGAGCAGTACTTC	CASSQAFTEGEQYF
TRBJ1-5	17	TRBV27	.	TGTGCCAGCAGTTTCGCCCCTCCCGGACACAGCAATCAGCCCCAGCATTTT	CASSFAPPGHSNQPQHF
TRBJ1-6	15	TRBV30	.	TGTGCCTGGGTTGACAGGAAGGCTAGCAATTCACCCCTCCACTTT	CAWVDRKASNSPLHF
TRBJ1-5	13	TRBV27	.	TGTGCCAGCAGTTCCTATAGCAATCAGCCCCAGCATTTT	CASSSYSNQPQHF
TRBJ1-3	17	TRBV2	.	TGTGCCAGCAGCCGTCTCGCAGTGCGGGGGCATGGAAACACCATATATTTT	CASSRLAVRGHGNTIYF
TRBJ2-3	16	TRBV6-4	TRBD2	TGTGCCAGCAGACTTACTAGCGGGGGGGCTACAGATACGCAGTATTTT	CASRLTSGGATDTQYF
TRBJ2-6	18	TRBV7-6	.	TGTGCCAGCAGCTCGGTCGGACTGCCGAACTCTGGGGCCAACGTCCTGACTTTC	CASSSVGLPNSGANVLTF
TRBJ2-5	15	TRBV7-3	.	TGTGCCAGCAGCTCGACGGGACACTTACAAGAGACCCAGTACTTC	CASSSTGHLQETQYF
TRBJ1-2	13	TRBV5-1	TRBD1	TGCGCCAGCAGCTCTACAGGGGATAGGGGCTACACCTTC	CASSSTGDRGYTF
TRBJ2-7	15	TRBV7-9	.	TGTGCCAGCAGCTTAGGACAGCTAAAAGCCTACGAGCAGTACTTC	CASSLGQLKAYEQYF
TRBJ2-1	11	TRBV29-1	.	TGCAGCGTTGAACAGGGGGGCGGGCAGTTCTTC	CSVEQGGGQFF
TRBJ2-3	17	TRBV7-3	.	TGTGCCAGCAGCTCTACCGCTTTGGGGGGGCGAGTGGATACGCAGTATTTT	CASSSTALGGRVDTQYF
TRBJ2-7	12	TRBV5-1	TRBD1	TGCGCCAGCAGTCCGGACAGGTACGAGCAGTACTTC	CASSPDRYEQYF
TRBJ2-2	16	TRBV5-1	TRBD2	TGCGCCAGCAGCTTGGGCGGGGGGCGGAACACCGGGGAGCTGTTTTTT	CASSLGGGRNTGELFF
TRBJ2-1	13	TRBV25-1	.	TGTGCCAGCACCTTGAGAGTCGGGTATGAGCAGTTCTTC	CASTLRVGYEQFF